A single sample gave rise to the 26 T cell receptor beta chains below, sequenced in a study of shared clonotypes between healthy human individuals. This table comes from immunoSEQ multiplex PCR, and its TCRdb copy is limited to in-frame clones, with some not included. The sample has roughly 2,300,000 clones; about nine tenths are singletons. Sequencing was performed on naive CD4+ T cells from PBMCs. Subset indicated: CD45RA+ positively selected. These receptors were collected from a man younger than 35 in good health. Some clones in this sample may be carry-over from other donors' samples.

This chain uses TRBV5-1 with TRBJ2-3, with a weak D call TRBD2 (6 bases). V lost 1 base to trimming and J lost 5 bases, with 11 bases between them. Germline V lookup: CDR1 SGHRS, CDR2 YFSETQ. CDR3 length: 14 amino acids. CDR3 DNA sequence: TGCGCCAGCAGCTTGCGGCTAGCGCAAGATACGCAGTATTTT. Translation: CASSLRLAQDTQYF.

Remarks on this clone: The same CDR3 can be traced to other DNA sequences in this sample. The chain employs TRBV28 and TRBJ1-5; no clear D gene. CDR1 and CDR2 (germline): MDHEN, SYDVKM. This CDR3 region has 12 residues. With 2 bases removed from V and 9 bases from J, the gap between germline ends came to 8 bases. The CDR3 region has the DNA TGTGCCAGCAGTTTAAGGACGGGGCCCCAGCATTTT. Amino acids: CASSLRTGPQHF.

The chain recombines TRBV28 with TRBJ2-2, with TRBD1 matching over 9 bases. The CDR3 totals 14 residues. CDR1 and CDR2 (germline): MDHEN, SYDVKM. Germline trimming cut 6 bases from V and 5 bases from J; bases unmatched to any gene: 4. CDR3 sequence: CASRGTGRTGELFF. CDR3 in DNA: TGTGCCAGCAGGGGGACAGGGCGGACCGGGGAGCTGTTTTTT.

The chain has TRBV9 and TRBJ2-2, with a possible D match to TRBD2 (6 bases). The CDR3 is 11 residues long. V was pared by 5 bases and J by 7 bases, with 6 bases between. Per germline, CDR1 SGDLS and CDR2 YYNGEE. The CDR3 DNA is TGTGCCAGCAGGCGGGGCGGGGAGCTGTTTTTT. This encodes CASRRGGELFF.

The V gene is TRBV6-6, the J gene TRBJ1-3; D not resolved. CDR3 length: 12 residues. Germline CDR1 reads MNHNY; CDR2 reads SVGAGI (reference sequence). The germline V and J ends were trimmed by 7 bases and 0 bases, with 4 bases remaining between them. The CDR3 DNA reads TGTGCCAGCACACCCTCTGGAAACACCATATATTTT. Protein product: CASTPSGNTIYF.

The rearrangement uses TRBV13 and TRBJ2-3; 16 nucleotides match TRBD2. Germline V gene sequence: CDR1 PRHDT, CDR2 FYEKMQ (reference sequence). The CDR3 spans 17 residues. After removal of 7 bases from V and 5 bases from J, the junction contained 9 bases not matched to a gene. The CDR3 DNA sequence: TGTGCCAGCACCGGGACTAGCGGGAGGGCCGTGGTAGATACGCAGTATTTT. Its translation: CASTGTSGRAVVDTQYF.

The V and J genes are TRBV19 and TRBJ1-2, with 8 bases fitting TRBD1. The V gene's germline CDR1 is LNHDA and CDR2 SQIVND (reference sequence). The CDR3 length is 14 residues. V was pared by 6 bases and J by 2 bases, with 5 bases of the junction left unmatched. The CDR3 sequence is CASSRTGRNYGYTF. DNA of the CDR3: TGTGCCAGTAGCAGGACAGGGCGGAACTATGGCTACACCTTC.

The chain links TRBV28 to TRBJ1-2, with D unclear. Looked up from germline, CDR1 is MDHEN and CDR2 is SYDVKM. The V end lost 6 bases, the J end lost 8 bases, and 13 bases lay between the germline ends. This CDR3 spans 12 amino acids. In DNA form, the CDR3 reads TGTGCCAGCAGCCAACCGATTGGCGGCTACACCTTC. It yields the protein CASSQPIGGYTF.

The gene calls are TRBV4-1 and TRBJ2-1; 8 nucleotides agree with TRBD2. The CDR3 has 16 residues. V was clipped by 0 bases and J by 7 bases; unmatched bases: 8. The germline V gene has CDR1 MGHRA and CDR2 YSYEKL. CDR3 coding DNA: TGCGCCAGCAGCCAAGATCGGAGTCTAGCGGGTAATGAGCAGTTCTTC. Translating gives CASSQDRSLAGNEQFF.

The chain links TRBV5-1 to TRBJ1-1; 7 bases agree with TRBD1. This CDR3 spans 15 amino acids. Germline assignment: CDR1 SGHRS and CDR2 YFSETQ. With V trimmed by 7 bases and J by 0 bases, 9 bases remained unmatched. CDR3: CASGQGGGMNTEAFF. CDR3 nucleotide sequence: TGCGCCAGCGGGCAGGGAGGGGGCATGAACACTGAAGCTTTCTTT.

This clone was observed a few times. The chain is built from TRBV4-1 and TRBJ1-5, with no clear D. This CDR3 comprises 14 residues. Trimming pared 1 base from V and 5 bases from J, leaving 9 bases between. CDR1 and CDR2 from the germline V gene are MGHRA and YSYEKL. The CDR3 spells CASSQAPRDQPQHF. In DNA form, the CDR3 reads TGCGCCAGCAGCCAAGCCCCCCGGGATCAGCCCCAGCATTTT.

This chain uses TRBV2 with TRBJ2-7; 13 bases match TRBD2. Germline CDR1 SNHLY, CDR2 FYNNEI. With V trimmed by 5 bases and J by 5 bases, 6 bases remained unmatched. CDR3 length: 15 residues. The CDR3 DNA reads TGTGCCAGCAGTCGCCGGACTAGCGGGAGTGACGAGCAGTACTTC. Translated, it gives CASSRRTSGSDEQYF.

This chain joins TRBV30 and TRBJ1-1; perhaps TRBD1 as D (6 bases). The CDR3 consists of 13 residues. Trimming removed 3 bases from V and 0 bases from J, with 8 bases in between. Looked up from germline, CDR1 is GTSNPN and CDR2 is SVGIG (reference sequence). Here the CDR3 DNA reads TGTGCCTGGAGCGGGACACTGAACACTGAAGCTTTCTTT. It encodes CAWSGTLNTEAFF.

The CDR3 DNA reads as TGTGCCAGCAGCGCGGGACAGGTTTCCTACGAGCAGTACTTC. It codes for CASSAGQVSYEQYF. The chain employs TRBV7-2 and TRBJ2-7; 8 nucleotides match TRBD1. Looked up from germline, CDR1 is SGHTA and CDR2 is FQGNSA. V gave up 5 bases and J gave up 1 base; unmatched junction bases: 4. CDR3 length equals 14 residues. Supplemented by reference TRBV7-2 and TRBJ2-7, the full variable domain reads GAGVSQSPSNKVTEKGKDVELRCDPISGHTALYWYRQSLGQGLEFLIYFQGNSAPDKSGLPSDRFSAERTGGSVSTLTIQRTQQEDSAVYLCASSAGQVSYEQYFGPGTRLTVT.

A word on this clone: Other DNA sequences in the same sample also yield this CDR3. The rearrangement uses TRBV20-1 and TRBJ2-3, with TRBD1 matching 7 bases. J gave up 5 bases and V 6 bases, and 2 bases lay outside the gene matches. This CDR3 is 11 amino acids long. Germline V lookup: CDR1 DFQATT, CDR2 SNEGSKA (reference sequence). CDR3 protein: CSAHRGDTQYF. The CDR3 DNA sequence: TGCAGTGCGCACAGGGGAGATACGCAGTATTTT.

This clone was seen only a few times. The rearrangement joins TRBV7-9 to TRBJ1-3, with D possibly TRBD1 on 5 matching bases. CDR1 is SEHNR, CDR2 FQNEAQ, per germline (reference sequence). Trimming took 4 bases from V and 4 from J, leaving 26 bases between them. This CDR3 contains 19 residues. CDR3 region: CASSSLPSWGTRRGNTIYF. DNA for the CDR3: TGTGCCAGCAGCTCTCTACCCTCTTGGGGGACCCGGCGGGGAAACACCATATATTTT.

The V gene is TRBV5-4, the J gene TRBJ2-5; no clear D. Between the trimmed V and J ends, which lost 3 bases and 5 bases, there was a span of 11 bases. This CDR3 is built from 13 residues. Germline CDR1 SGHNT, CDR2 YYREEE (reference sequence). For the CDR3, the DNA is TGTGCCAGCAGCTCCTTAGGATCTGAGACCCAGTACTTC. It is translated as CASSSLGSETQYF.

V is TRBV19 and J is TRBJ1-5; 7 bases line up with TRBD1. CDR1 is LNHDA, CDR2 SQIVND, per germline (reference sequence). Trimming took 5 bases from V and 3 from J; bases not matched to a gene: 10. This CDR3 spans 16 amino acids. CDR3 residues: CASSLPGQRINQPQHF. CDR3 sequence (DNA): TGTGCCAGTAGTCTTCCGGGACAGAGAATCAATCAGCCCCAGCATTTT.

This clone was observed once. This rearrangement joins TRBV5-1 to TRBJ1-4; D perhaps matches TRBD1 (6 bases). V lost 3 bases to trimming and J lost 4 bases, with 10 bases between them. Germline assignment: CDR1 SGHRS and CDR2 YFSETQ. The CDR3 runs to 14 residues. CDR3 amino acids: CASSSQGYNEKLFF. CDR3 DNA sequence: TGCGCCAGCAGCTCCCAGGGGTATAATGAAAAACTGTTTTTT. Looking up the rest from reference TRBV5-1 and TRBJ1-4 gives the full variable domain: KAGVTQTPRYLIKTRGQQVTLSCSPISGHRSVSWYQQTPGQGLQFLFEYFSETQRNKGNFPGRFSGRQFSNSRSEMNVSTLELGDSALYLCASSSQGYNEKLFFGSGTQLSVL.

The CDR3 DNA sequence: TGTGCCACCAGCAGAGATCTAACAGGGGGTTCGGAGACCCAGTACTTC. This encodes CATSRDLTGGSETQYF. V gene TRBV15 combines with J gene TRBJ2-5; 8 bases are a match to TRBD1. Trimming took 0 bases from V and 5 from J; bases not matched to a gene: 8. The CDR3 extends over 16 amino acids. CDR1 and CDR2 (germline): LNHNV, YYDKDF (reference sequence).

The V gene is TRBV28, the J gene TRBJ1-1; D remains unclear. Germline CDR1 reads MDHEN; CDR2 reads SYDVKM. Trimming took 5 bases from V and 5 from J, leaving 9 bases between them. This CDR3 has 12 residues. The CDR3 protein is CASSRRRTEAFF. CDR3 coding DNA: TGTGCCAGCAGTCGCAGGAGGACTGAAGCTTTCTTT.

J is TRBJ2-7 and V is TRBV9; D is possibly TRBD1 (5 bases). The germline V gene encodes CDR1 SGDLS and CDR2 YYNGEE. The CDR3 loop spans 15 amino acids. Trimming removed 4 bases at V and 6 bases at J, with 20 bases between. CDR3 coding DNA: TGTGCCAGCAGCCCGACTCGGGCAGGGCAGGGCGAGCAGTACTTC. As protein: CASSPTRAGQGEQYF.

The chain links TRBV7-8 to TRBJ1-2; D remains ambiguous. This CDR3 region has 12 residues. The V end was cut by 5 bases, the J end by 3 bases, with 7 bases between. CDR1 is SGHVS and CDR2 is FQNEAQ in the germline V gene. CDR3 DNA: TGTGCCAGCAGCCTAAGCCACTATGGCTACACCTTC. This encodes CASSLSHYGYTF.

V gene TRBV15 combines with J gene TRBJ2-1; D is possibly TRBD1 (6 bases). Germline values: CDR1 LNHNV, CDR2 YYDKDF (reference sequence). This CDR3 is 16 amino acids long. V was shortened by 3 bases and J by 5 bases, with 17 bases between the two germline ends. The CDR3 DNA reads TGTGCCACCAGCAGGGGGGCGGGCGTACCTCACAATGAGCAGTTCTTC. This codes for CATSRGAGVPHNEQFF. Full variable domain (outside the CDR3, taken from reference TRBV15 and TRBJ2-1): DAMVIQNPRYQVTQFGKPVTLSCSQTLNHNVMYWYQQKSSQAPKLLFHYYDKDFNNEADTPDNFQSRRPNTSFCFLDIRSPGLGDTAMYLCATSRGAGVPHNEQFFGPGTRLTVL.

The chain employs TRBV19 and TRBJ1-4; maybe TRBD1 (5 bases). The CDR3 is made up of 14 amino acids. Deletions cut 5 bases from V and 7 bases from J, with 14 bases between. From germline, CDR1 is LNHDA and CDR2 SQIVND (reference sequence). The CDR3 here is CASSPGPAGEKLFF. Written as DNA, the CDR3 is TGTGCCAGTAGTCCGGGACCGGCGGGTGAAAAACTGTTTTTT.

Comment on this clone: Other DNA sequences in this sample translate to the same CDR3. The chain joins TRBV6-1 to TRBJ1-2, with TRBD1 as a possible D gene (6 bases). The CDR3 length is 12 residues. Germline V gene sequence: CDR1 MNHNS, CDR2 SASEGT. With 8 bases removed from V and 2 bases from J, the gap between germline ends came to 9 bases. CDR3 nucleotides: TGTGCCAGCGCACAGGGAAACTATGGCTACACCTTC. This sequence encodes CASAQGNYGYTF.